Sequencing of this TCR beta chain was carried out in a study of T cell responses to AZD1222 COVID-19 vaccine. Overall study results and limits: A mostly white British donor set with more females was recruited, and clonal diversity was possibly underestimated. Seropositive AZD1222 recipients at baseline numbered only 5 to 7.

This CDR3 has 14 residues. Trimming at V came to 2 bases and at J to 9 bases, leaving 9 bases not matched to a gene. Germline V CDR1 and CDR2: SGHKS, YYEKEE (reference sequence). With regard to this clone: Its antigen is as yet unknown.

Assay: immunoSEQ multiplex PCR; the TCRdb copy retains only in-frame clones and omits some. The data contain around 140,000 clones, around 87% of them seen just once; the ten biggest clones take up about 1.5%. This sequence originates from an adult in good health. This specimen was peripheral blood, taken on day 0 of AZD1222 vaccination. The rearrangement links TRBV5-5 to TRBJ1-1, with 8 positions matching TRBD1. CDR3 protein: CASSLDLDRVKAFF. CDR3 DNA sequence: TGTGCCAGCAGCTTAGATTTGGACAGGGTGAAAGCTTTCTTT.